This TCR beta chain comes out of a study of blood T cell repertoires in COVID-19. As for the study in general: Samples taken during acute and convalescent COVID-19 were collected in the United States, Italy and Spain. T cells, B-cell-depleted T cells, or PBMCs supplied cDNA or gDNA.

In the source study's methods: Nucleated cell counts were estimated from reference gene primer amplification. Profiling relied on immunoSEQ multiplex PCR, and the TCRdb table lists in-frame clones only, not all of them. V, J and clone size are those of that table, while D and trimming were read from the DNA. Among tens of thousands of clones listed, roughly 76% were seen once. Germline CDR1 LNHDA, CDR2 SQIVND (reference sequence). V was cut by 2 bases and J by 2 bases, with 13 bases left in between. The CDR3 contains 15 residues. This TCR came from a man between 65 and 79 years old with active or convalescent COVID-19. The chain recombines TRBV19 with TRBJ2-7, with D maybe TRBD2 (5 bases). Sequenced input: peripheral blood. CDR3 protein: CASSITSDGTYEQYF. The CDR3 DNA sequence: TGTGCCAGTAGTATAACTTCGGACGGGACCTACGAGCAGTACTTC.